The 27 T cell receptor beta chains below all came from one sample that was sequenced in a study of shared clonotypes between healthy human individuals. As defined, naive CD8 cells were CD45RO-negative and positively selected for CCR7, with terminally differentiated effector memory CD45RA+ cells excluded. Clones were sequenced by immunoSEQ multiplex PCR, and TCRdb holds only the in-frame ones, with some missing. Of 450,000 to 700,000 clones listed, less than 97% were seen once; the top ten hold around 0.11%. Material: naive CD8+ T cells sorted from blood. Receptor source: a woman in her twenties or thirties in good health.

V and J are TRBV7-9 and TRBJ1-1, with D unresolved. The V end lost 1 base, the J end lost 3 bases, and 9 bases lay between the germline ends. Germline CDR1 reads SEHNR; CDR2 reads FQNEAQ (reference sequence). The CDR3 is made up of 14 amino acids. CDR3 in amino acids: CASSLVQLDTEAFF. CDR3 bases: TGTGCCAGCAGCTTAGTACAGCTAGACACTGAAGCTTTCTTT.

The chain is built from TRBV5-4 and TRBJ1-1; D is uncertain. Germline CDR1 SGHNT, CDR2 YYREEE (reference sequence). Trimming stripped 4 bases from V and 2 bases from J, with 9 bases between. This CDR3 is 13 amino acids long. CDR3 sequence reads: CASSIQSNTEAFF. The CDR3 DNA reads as TGTGCCAGCAGCATCCAGAGCAACACTGAAGCTTTCTTT.

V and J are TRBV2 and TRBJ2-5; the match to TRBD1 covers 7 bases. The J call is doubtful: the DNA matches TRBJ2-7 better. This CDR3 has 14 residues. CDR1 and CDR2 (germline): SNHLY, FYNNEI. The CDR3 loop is CASRAQGFSYEQYF. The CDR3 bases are TGTGCCAGCAGAGCACAGGGGTTCTCCTACGAGCAGTACTTC.

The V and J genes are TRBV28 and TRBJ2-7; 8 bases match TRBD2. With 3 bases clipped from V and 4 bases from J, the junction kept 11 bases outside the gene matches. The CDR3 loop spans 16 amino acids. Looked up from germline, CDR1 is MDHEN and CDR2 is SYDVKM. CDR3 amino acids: CASSFQLAETYYEQYF. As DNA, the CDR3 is TGTGCCAGCAGTTTTCAACTAGCGGAGACCTATTACGAGCAGTACTTC.

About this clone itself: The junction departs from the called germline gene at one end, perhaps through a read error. CDR3 DNA sequence: TGTGCCAGTAGCATAGTTGGAACCTGGGAGCAGCACGAGCAGTACTTC. Its translation: CASSIVGTWEQHEQYF. The chain combines TRBV19 with TRBJ2-7; weak D call: TRBD2 (5 bases). Germline V gene sequence: CDR1 LNHDA, CDR2 SQIVND (reference sequence). This CDR3 has 16 amino acids.

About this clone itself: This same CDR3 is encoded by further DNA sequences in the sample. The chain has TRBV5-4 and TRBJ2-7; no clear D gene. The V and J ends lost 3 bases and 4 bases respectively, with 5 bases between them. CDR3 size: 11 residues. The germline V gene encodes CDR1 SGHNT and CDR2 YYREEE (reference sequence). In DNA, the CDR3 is TGTGCCAGCAGCTCCCTTTACGAGCAGTACTTC. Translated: CASSSLYEQYF. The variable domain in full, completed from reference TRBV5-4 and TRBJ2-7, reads ETGVTQSPTHLIKTRGQQVTLRCSSQSGHNTVSWYQQALGQGPQFIFQYYREEENGRGNFPPRFSGLQFPNYSSELNVNALELDDSALYLCASSSLYEQYFGPGTRLTVT.

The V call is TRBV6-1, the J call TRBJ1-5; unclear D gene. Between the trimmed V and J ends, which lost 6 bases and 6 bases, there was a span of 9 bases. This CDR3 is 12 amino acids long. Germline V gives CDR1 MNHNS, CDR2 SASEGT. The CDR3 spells CASRADSQPQHF. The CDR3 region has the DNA TGTGCCAGCAGGGCCGATAGTCAGCCCCAGCATTTT.

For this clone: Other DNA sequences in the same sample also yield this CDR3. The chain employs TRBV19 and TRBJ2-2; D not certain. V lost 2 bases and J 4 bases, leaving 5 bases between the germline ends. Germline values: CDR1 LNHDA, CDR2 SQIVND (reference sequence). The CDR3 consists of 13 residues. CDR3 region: CASSILGTGELFF. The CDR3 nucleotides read TGTGCCAGTAGTATACTAGGCACCGGGGAGCTGTTTTTT.

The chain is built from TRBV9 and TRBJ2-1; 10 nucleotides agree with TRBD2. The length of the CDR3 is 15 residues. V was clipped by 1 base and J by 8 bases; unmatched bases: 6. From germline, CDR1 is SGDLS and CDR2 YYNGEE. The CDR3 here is CASSVTASGSYEQFF. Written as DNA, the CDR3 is TGTGCCAGCAGCGTAACGGCTAGCGGGAGTTATGAGCAGTTCTTC.

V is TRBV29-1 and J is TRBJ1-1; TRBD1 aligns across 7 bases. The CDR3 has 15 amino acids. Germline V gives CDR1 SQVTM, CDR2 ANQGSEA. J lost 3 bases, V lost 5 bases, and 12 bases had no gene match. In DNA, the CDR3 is TGCAGCGTTCCACGGGGACAGACAGGGTACACTGAAGCTTTCTTT. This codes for CSVPRGQTGYTEAFF.

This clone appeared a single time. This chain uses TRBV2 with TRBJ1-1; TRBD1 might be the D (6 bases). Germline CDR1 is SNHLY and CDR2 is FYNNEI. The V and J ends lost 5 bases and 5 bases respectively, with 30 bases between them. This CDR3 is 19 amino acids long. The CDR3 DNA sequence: TGTGCCAGCAGTCTTAGCAGGGGCGGAGGTGGTCCCAAAGGGACTGAAGCTTTCTTT. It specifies CASSLSRGGGGPKGTEAFF.

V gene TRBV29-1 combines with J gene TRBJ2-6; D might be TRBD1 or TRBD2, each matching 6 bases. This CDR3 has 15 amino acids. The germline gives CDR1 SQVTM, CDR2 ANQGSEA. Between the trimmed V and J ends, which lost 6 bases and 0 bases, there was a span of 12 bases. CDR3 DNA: TGCAGCGTACAGGGAGGCCCCTCTGGGGCCAACGTCCTGACTTTC. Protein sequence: CSVQGGPSGANVLTF.

Written as DNA, the CDR3 is TGCGCCAGCAGCCCCGAATTACAGGGATCAGCGCTCGAGCAGTACTTC. This translates into CASSPELQGSALEQYF. The chain carries TRBV5-1 and TRBJ2-7; TRBD1 is a possible D gene (6 bases). Germline-derived CDR1 and CDR2 are SGHRS and YFSETQ. This CDR3 spans 16 amino acids. V lost 4 bases and J 6 bases, leaving 23 bases between the germline ends.

In nucleotides, the CDR3 is TGTGCCAGCAACAGCCGGGAGGGTATCGGGGAGCTGTTTTTT. Its translation is CASNSREGIGELFF. The chain links TRBV28 to TRBJ2-2; 8 bases align to TRBD2. CDR3 length equals 14 residues. Germline CDR1 MDHEN, CDR2 SYDVKM. The J segment lost 7 bases and the V segment lost 7 bases, leaving 8 bases of the junction unmatched.

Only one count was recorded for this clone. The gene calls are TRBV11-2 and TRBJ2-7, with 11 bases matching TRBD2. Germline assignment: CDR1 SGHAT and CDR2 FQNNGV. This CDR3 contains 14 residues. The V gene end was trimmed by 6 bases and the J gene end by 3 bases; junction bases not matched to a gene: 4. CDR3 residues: CASRSTSGSYEQYF. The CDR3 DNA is TGTGCCAGCAGATCAACTAGCGGGAGCTACGAGCAGTACTTC.

The CDR3 coding sequence is TGCGCCAGCAGTGAGGGGGACTCGTCTGAAGCTTTCTTT. Translation gives CASSEGDSSEAFF. The rearrangement joins TRBV10-1 to TRBJ1-1; tentative D call: TRBD1 (5 bases). Germline V gene data show CDR1 as WNHNN and CDR2 as SYGVQD (reference sequence). Trimming took off 2 bases at V and 6 bases at J, with 10 bases between the two ends. The CDR3 loop spans 13 amino acids.

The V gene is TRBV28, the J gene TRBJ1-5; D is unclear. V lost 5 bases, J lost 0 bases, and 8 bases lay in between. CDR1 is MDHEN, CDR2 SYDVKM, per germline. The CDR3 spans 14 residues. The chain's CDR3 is CASSRFDSNQPQHF. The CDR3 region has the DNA TGTGCCAGCAGTCGGTTTGATAGCAATCAGCCCCAGCATTTT. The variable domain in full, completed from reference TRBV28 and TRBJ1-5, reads DVKVTQSSRYLVKRTGEKVFLECVQDMDHENMFWYRQDPGLGLRLIYFSYDVKMKEKGDIPEGYSVSREKKERFSLILESASTNQTSMYLCASSRFDSNQPQHFGDGTRLSIL.

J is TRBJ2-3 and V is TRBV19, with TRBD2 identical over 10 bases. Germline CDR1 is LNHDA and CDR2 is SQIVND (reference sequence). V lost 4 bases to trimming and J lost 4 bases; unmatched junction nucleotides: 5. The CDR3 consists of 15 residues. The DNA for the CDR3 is TGTGCCAGTAGTACTTCTAGCGGGAGTGCAGATACGCAGTATTTT. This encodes CASSTSSGSADTQYF. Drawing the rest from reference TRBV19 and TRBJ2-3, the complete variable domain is DGGITQSPKYLFRKEGQNVTLSCEQNLNHDAMYWYRQDPGQGLRLIYYSQIVNDFQKGDIAEGYSVSREKKESFPLTVTSAQKNPTAFYLCASSTSSGSADTQYFGPGTRLTVL.

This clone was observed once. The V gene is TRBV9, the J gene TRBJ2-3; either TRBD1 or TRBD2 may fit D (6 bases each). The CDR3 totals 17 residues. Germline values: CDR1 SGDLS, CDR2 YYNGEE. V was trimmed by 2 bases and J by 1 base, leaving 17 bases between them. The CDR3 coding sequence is TGTGCCAGCAGCGTTGAGGGGGGTCTCCACCGCACAGATACGCAGTATTTT. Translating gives CASSVEGGLHRTDTQYF.

As DNA, the CDR3 is TGCAGCGTTGTGAGCGGGAGGCATGAGACCCAGTACTTC. Its protein product is CSVVSGRHETQYF. V and J are TRBV29-1 and TRBJ2-5, with 9 bases fitting TRBD2. The CDR3 consists of 13 residues. Per the germline V gene, CDR1 is SQVTM and CDR2 is ANQGSEA. After removal of 4 bases from V and 5 bases from J, the junction contained 5 bases not matched to a gene.

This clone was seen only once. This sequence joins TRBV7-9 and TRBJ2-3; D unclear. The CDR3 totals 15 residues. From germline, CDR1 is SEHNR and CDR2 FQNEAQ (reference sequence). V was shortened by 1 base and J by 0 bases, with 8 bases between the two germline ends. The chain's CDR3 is CASSLGQTSTDTQYF. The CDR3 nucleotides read TGTGCCAGCAGCTTAGGGCAGACTAGCACAGATACGCAGTATTTT.

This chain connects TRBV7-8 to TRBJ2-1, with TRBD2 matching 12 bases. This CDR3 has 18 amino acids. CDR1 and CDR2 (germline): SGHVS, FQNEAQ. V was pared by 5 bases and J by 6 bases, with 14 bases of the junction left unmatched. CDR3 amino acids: CASSPHNQGTSGFNEQFF. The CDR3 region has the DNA TGTGCCAGCAGCCCTCATAACCAGGGGACTAGCGGGTTCAATGAGCAGTTCTTC.

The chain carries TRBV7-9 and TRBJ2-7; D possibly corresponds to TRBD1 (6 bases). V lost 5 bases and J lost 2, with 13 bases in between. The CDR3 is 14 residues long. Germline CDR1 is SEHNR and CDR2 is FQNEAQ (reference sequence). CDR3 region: CASSRRDKTYEQYF. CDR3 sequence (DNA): TGTGCCAGCAGCCGAAGGGACAAGACCTACGAGCAGTACTTC.

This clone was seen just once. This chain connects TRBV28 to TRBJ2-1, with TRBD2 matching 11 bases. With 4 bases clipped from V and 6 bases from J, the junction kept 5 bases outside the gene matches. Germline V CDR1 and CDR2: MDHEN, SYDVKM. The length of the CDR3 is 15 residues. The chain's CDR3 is CASSSQTSGTNEQFF. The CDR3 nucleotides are TGTGCCAGCAGTTCCCAGACTAGCGGGACCAATGAGCAGTTCTTC. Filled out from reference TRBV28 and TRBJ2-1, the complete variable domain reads DVKVTQSSRYLVKRTGEKVFLECVQDMDHENMFWYRQDPGLGLRLIYFSYDVKMKEKGDIPEGYSVSREKKERFSLILESASTNQTSMYLCASSSQTSGTNEQFFGPGTRLTVL.

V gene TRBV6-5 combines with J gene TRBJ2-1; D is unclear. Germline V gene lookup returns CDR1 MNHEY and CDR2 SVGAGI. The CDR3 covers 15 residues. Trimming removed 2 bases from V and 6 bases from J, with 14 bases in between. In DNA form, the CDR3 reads TGTGCCAGCAGTTACCGGTCTCGGTGGAGCAATGAGCAGTTCTTC. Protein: CASSYRSRWSNEQFF.

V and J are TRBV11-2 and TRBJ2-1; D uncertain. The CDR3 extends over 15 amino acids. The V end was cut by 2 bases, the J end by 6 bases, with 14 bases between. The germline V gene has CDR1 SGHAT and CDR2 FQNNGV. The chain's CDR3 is CASSLFLDRSNEQFF. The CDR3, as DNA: TGTGCCAGCAGCTTATTCCTCGATAGAAGCAATGAGCAGTTCTTC.

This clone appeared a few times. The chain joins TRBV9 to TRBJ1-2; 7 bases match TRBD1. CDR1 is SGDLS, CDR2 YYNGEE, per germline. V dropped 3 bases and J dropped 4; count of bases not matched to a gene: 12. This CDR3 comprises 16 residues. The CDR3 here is CASSGPSGQLGYGYTF. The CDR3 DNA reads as TGTGCCAGCAGCGGTCCTTCGGGACAGCTCGGCTATGGCTACACCTTC.